This T cell receptor (beta chain) emerged from a study of blood T cell repertoires in COVID-19. Produced via immunoSEQ multiplex PCR; TCRdb's table is partial and in-frame only. The table shows approximately 500,000 clones, with about 88% occurring only once. Germline V gives CDR1 MNHEY, CDR2 SMNVEV (reference sequence). The CDR3 has 14 residues. Germline trimming cut 5 bases from V and 2 bases from J; bases unmatched to any gene: 5. The sequence derives from a woman in her fifties or sixties with COVID-19, enrolled during active disease. The chain links TRBV27 to TRBJ1-2; 7 bases agree with TRBD1. Sequencing used peripheral blood. This chain's CDR3 is CASSPTGPNYGYTF. In DNA, the CDR3 is TGTGCCAGCAGTCCGACAGGGCCCAACTATGGCTACACCTTC.